This T cell receptor (beta chain) comes out of a study of T cell responses to AZD1222 COVID-19 vaccine. Whole-study results and caveats: Clonal diversity was possibly underestimated; the donors were predominantly white British and more often female. The CD4 TCRs associated with vaccination extended across spike and predominated at 160-218 and 743-854.

Clones were sequenced by immunoSEQ multiplex PCR, and TCRdb holds only the in-frame ones, with some missing. This sample yields about 150,000 clones, of which 85% to 95% are seen a single time; under 6.5% belongs to the top ten. Note on this clone: Its matching antigen is unknown.

The CDR3 runs to 11 residues. V was trimmed by 11 bases and J by 0 bases, leaving 8 bases between them. CDR1 ENHRY and CDR2 SYGVKD come from the germline V gene. This receptor was identified in an adult in good health. The chain links TRBV10-3 to TRBJ2-7, with no clear D. The sample was peripheral blood, taken on day 0 of AZD1222 vaccination. CDR3 in amino acids: CAVQGSYEQYF. The CDR3 nucleotides read TGTGCCGTTCAAGGCTCCTACGAGCAGTACTTC.